This T cell receptor beta chain was sequenced for a study of cytotoxic CD8 clonotypes in ibrutinib-treated CLL (dated by TCRdb to the early 2020s). In the study overall: The cohort was composed of under 12 relapsed/refractory and approximately 16 treatment-naive patients; IGHV unmutated status was identified in under 18 patients. Partial responses were observed in 24 patients and complete responses in 2; after a median follow-up of 68 months, remission was maintained in about 15 patients and progression was observed in around twelve. The response samples were drawn at a median of 12 months into treatment, with a range of about 6 to 36 months. An average of 255,043 productive templates and 80,000 to 100,000 productive rearrangements was obtained per sample. Of the approximately 94 people in the trial, approximately 26 had longitudinal samples available. Cryopreserved peripheral blood mononuclear cells were collected before treatment, at response, and at either disease progression or sustained remission. Every remission and progressive disease sample was obtained while ibrutinib was still being received by the patients.

On a MiSeq, deep resolution sequencing aimed for a depth between 1 in 1 million and 1 in 200,000 T cells, with each clonotype covered 10x on average. The immunoSEQ hsTCRB Kit was used to generate the TCR beta libraries. In the authors' own workflow: The data were analyzed with ImmunoSEQ Analyzer and ImmunoSEQ Data Assistant, and V, D and J gene assignments followed IMGT definitions. Clonality, which ranges from 0 to 1, was calculated by subtracting the normalized Shannon entropy of productive rearrangement frequencies from one. Only overrepresented clonotypes making up at least 0.05% of each patient's repertoire were included in the public clonotype analysis. Repertoires from 10 to 15 age-matched healthy donors in immuneACCESS were used as clonality controls. Here the immuneACCESS table is served through TCRdb, limited to in-frame sequences with V and J called. Missing clones are a known gap in these copies; in checked studies unresolved V genes cover under half, and the rest lacks a known reason. V and J calls and clone size are copied from that table; D and trimming were computed from the DNA. The sample includes fewer than 200,000 clones, with roughly 80% observed a single time. The ten largest clones capture about 4.5% of the sample.

V lost 6 bases and J lost 9 bases; the stretch between them is 15 bases long. CDR1 MNHEY and CDR2 SMNVEV were looked up in the germline V gene (reference sequence). Measured from the cysteine to the phenylalanine, the CDR3 is 14 residues long. Solely the CDR3 DNA is kept, with 42 bases framed from the first base. Points on this clone: It lacks a known antigen. No qualities accompany the bases; no much larger clone lies one base away.

General findings and caveats noted by the study authors: Public clonotypes were found to be uncommon and were observed to contract or remain stable during treatment; the increase in clonality was shown to reflect expansion of private clonotypes at ibrutinib response. At baseline, clonality was higher than in age-matched healthy donors and showed a strong correlation with circulating CD8+ T-cell counts. Clonality increased at ibrutinib response, stayed stable in sustained remission, and fell back toward baseline at progression. Sampling times were not matched between patients in sustained remission and patients whose disease was progressing, and lymph node repertoires were not examined.

The intended sense of this specimen's time point label: roughly 2 years on ibrutinib. For TCR beta library preparation, 2 to 2.5 micrograms of genomic DNA were isolated from cryopreserved PBMCs. Longitudinal blood samples from CLL patients receiving ibrutinib monotherapy were subjected to high-throughput TCR beta sequencing. Patients were enrolled in a phase 2 open-label single-center ibrutinib monotherapy trial. The chain uses TRBV27 and TRBJ1-6, and TRBD1 may be the D gene, going by 6 matching bases. The receptor was derived from a human donor with chronic lymphocytic leukemia. Sequencing was performed on PBMCs, taken after 24 months of ibrutinib treatment. The CDR3 region has the sequence CASSLQVRGSPLHF. The nucleotides read TGTGCCAGCAGCCTACAGGTCAGGGGTTCACCCCTCCACTTT.